What follows is one T cell receptor (beta chain) and its context. Its specificity is unknown. Treatment reported: roughly ten-day PBMC culture with coronavirus spike peptide pools or control peptides (ViraFEST assay). Once peptide pools had expanded antigen-specific T cells, ViraFEST sequenced TCRs. The data were taken from a study of vaccination and CD4 T cells after COVID-19. Turning to the study itself: Cells were stimulated with overlapping spike peptide pools from SARS-CoV-2, HCoV-NL63, HCoV-OC43 and HCoV-229E. A CEFX pool, an HIV-1 Nef pool, or else no peptide went into the control cultures. Study findings and constraints: Among convalescent patients, a median roughly 86% of reactive clones emerged only after vaccination.

Cultured CD4+ T-cell DNA underwent Oncomine TCR Beta short-read sequencing. TCRdb re-derived calls from the PCR reads in MiXCR, one entry per CDR3 protein. The sample includes more than 3,000 distinct CDR3 sequences, less than 75% seen only once; the top ten take around 34%. CDR3 length equals 14 residues. The V end lost 6 bases, the J end lost 5 bases, and 13 bases lay between the germline ends. Germline lookup yields CDR1 MNHNS and CDR2 SASEGT. The sample comprised CD4+ T cells from blood, cultured in vitro. The origin of this receptor is a human donor who had recovered from COVID-19. The rearrangement joins TRBV6-1 to TRBJ2-2; D is ambiguous. The CDR3 protein is CASRPAKATGELFF. CDR3 nucleotides: TGTGCCAGCAGACCAGCCAAGGCGACCGGGGAGCTGTTTTTT.